This T cell receptor beta chain was found in a study of blood T cell repertoires in COVID-19. Data came from immunoSEQ multiplex PCR; TCRdb stores just in-frame clones and leaves some out. The sample contains 400,000 or so clones, 90% of which appear only once. The CDR3 is made up of 14 amino acids. J lost 5 bases, V lost 7 bases, and 10 bases had no gene match. CDR1 and CDR2 (germline): MNHEY, SVGAGI. Recruits, aged roughly 18 to 95 years, lived in 24 US areas. Assignment of participants to cohorts was predicated upon participant-reported clinical history. This TCR was recovered from a man younger than 35 who had recovered from COVID-19. J is TRBJ2-7 and V is TRBV6-5; 8 bases line up with TRBD2. Material: PBMCs or T cells enriched from blood (not recorded which). In nucleotides, the CDR3 is TGTGCCAGCATGCTGGGACTAGACCGAAACGAGCAGTACTTC. This gives the protein CASMLGLDRNEQYF.